This T cell receptor beta chain derives from a study of regulatory T cells in long-lasting Graves disease. Overall study context: Persistent cases took antithyroid drugs over 5 years and stayed TSH receptor antibody positive.

Study results and limitations: Persistent disease preferred TRBV28, TRBJ1-2 and TRBJ2-5; new disease, TRBV20-1 and TRBJ2-1. A limited number of samples was an acknowledged limitation. Among persistent patients, a larger number of public clonotypes were shared (approximately 3,000) than among newly diagnosed patients (more than 850).

From germline, CDR1 is SGHDN and CDR2 FVKESK. V lost 1 base and J lost 7, with 8 bases in between. CDR3 length: 13 residues. Arm-PCR with iRepertoire HTBI primers amplified the CDR3 regions for these TCR beta libraries. TCRdb processed the multiplex PCR reads anew with MiXCR; each CDR3 protein has one entry. The sample contains fewer than 550,000 distinct CDR3 sequences, around a fifth of which appear only once. The time point was: persistent/refractory GD, antithyroid drugs over 5 years with positive TRAb. Construction of the TCR library relied on RNA isolated from PBMCs. The table lists this clonotype with many counts. Its target is unknown.

The clonotype originates from a female donor with Graves disease. Here the sequenced sample was peripheral blood mononuclear cells (PBMCs), taken when the disease was refractory, from a patient treated with antithyroid drugs. V and J are TRBV14 and TRBJ2-4, with D maybe TRBD2 (5 bases). CDR3 in DNA: TGTGCCAGCAGCCAAGGAGGGATGAACATTCAGTACTTC. It encodes CASSQGGMNIQYF.